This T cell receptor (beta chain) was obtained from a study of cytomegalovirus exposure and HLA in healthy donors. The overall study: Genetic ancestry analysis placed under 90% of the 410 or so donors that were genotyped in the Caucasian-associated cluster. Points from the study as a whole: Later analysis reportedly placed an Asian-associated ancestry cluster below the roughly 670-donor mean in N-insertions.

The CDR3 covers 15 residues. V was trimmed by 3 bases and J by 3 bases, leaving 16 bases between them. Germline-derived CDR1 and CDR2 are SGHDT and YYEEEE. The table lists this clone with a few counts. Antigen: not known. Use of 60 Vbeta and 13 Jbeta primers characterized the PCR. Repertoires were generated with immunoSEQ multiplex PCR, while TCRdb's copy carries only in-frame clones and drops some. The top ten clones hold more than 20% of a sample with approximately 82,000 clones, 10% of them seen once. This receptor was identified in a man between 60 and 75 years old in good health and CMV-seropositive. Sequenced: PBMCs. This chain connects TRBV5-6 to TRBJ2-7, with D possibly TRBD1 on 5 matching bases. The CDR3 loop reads CASSSLNTRGYEQYF. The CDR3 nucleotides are TGTGCCAGCAGCTCGCTAAATACAAGGGGCTACGAGCAGTACTTC.